This T cell receptor beta chain was observed in a study of fetal regulatory T cell absence and autoimmunity (dated by TCRdb to the late 2010s). For the wider study: Autoimmunity of the exocrine pancreas was seen in the IPEX patients even though clinical diabetes was absent.

The DNeasy Blood and Tissue Kit was used to extract about 2-3.3 ug of genomic DNA from either umbilical cord blood or frozen pancreas. Summary of the overall study and its limitations: TRB gene family usage was broadly similar between cord blood and pancreas, resembling published neonatal and adult repertoires. The TCR compartment showed significant oligoclonal enrichment in pancreas versus cord blood, with some top clones over 85-fold enriched. The oligoclonal enrichment was interpreted as support for antigen-driven autoimmunity occurring in the pancreas before birth in IPEX syndrome.

Points on this clone: Which antigen it targets is not known. Nothing much larger sits one base from this clone, and base qualities are not available.

The CDR3 holds 15 amino acids from the cysteine to the phenylalanine. Only CDR3 DNA remains: 45 bases, in frame from the first base. In the germline V gene, CDR1 corresponds to LGHNA and CDR2 to YSLEER. Cut back by 0 bases and 4 bases, the V and J ends lie 10 bases apart. Amplification and barcoding of TCRbeta CDR3 regions were carried out by two-step multiplex PCR on the immunoSEQ human TCRbeta survey platform. Sequencing of the libraries was done on Illumina instruments, and IgH was sequenced in parallel from the same samples. In the paper's pipeline: To remove PCR and sequencing errors, raw reads were filtered against the IMGT V, D, J definitions and then binned using a nearest-neighbor algorithm. Clones were defined by identical nucleotide sequence; differential abundance between tissues used per-clone Fisher exact tests with pFDR threshold p<0.01. A minimum inclusion filter of 10 in either sample excluded clones with frequencies too low for statistical inference. The immunoSEQ Analyzer was used for pairwise clonal comparisons, while IMGT tools were used to assess gene family usage. TCRdb holds this immuneACCESS table with in-frame rearrangements only. Some clones are missing; in checked studies, unresolved V genes explain under half, and the rest has no known cause. The V and J calls and the clone size are those of that table, but D and trimming were determined from the DNA. This sample has some 50,000 clones in its table, and about 79% of those were observed once. The top ten clonotypes cover over 0.4% of the sample.

Material for sequencing was cord blood. This TCR derives from a newborn boy with IPEX syndrome. The chain uses TRBV4-3 and TRBJ1-5, with TRBD1 perhaps the D gene, on 5 matching bases. The base sequence is TGCGCCAGCAGCCAAGACGGGGGGACTAATCAGCCCCAGCATTTT. Its coded protein is CASSQDGGTNQPQHF.